Each of the 28 T cell receptor beta chains below was sequenced from the same sample in a study of graft-versus-host responses after intestinal transplantation. Clones were sequenced by immunoSEQ multiplex PCR, and TCRdb holds only the in-frame ones, with some missing. The table shows thousands of clones, with roughly 90% occurring only once. The material sequenced was PBMCs, taken around 31 days after intestinal transplant. The receptors derive from a human patient who received an intestinal transplant, so some T cells may come from the graft donor.

This chain connects TRBV11-2 to TRBJ2-7, with D maybe TRBD1 (7 bases). V lost 1 base and J 4 bases, leaving 11 bases between the germline ends. This CDR3 is built from 14 residues. Germline V gene data show CDR1 as SGHAT and CDR2 as FQNNGV. The CDR3 sequence is CASSLGAGGYEQYF. The CDR3 region has the DNA TGTGCCAGCAGCTTAGGAGCAGGGGGGTACGAGCAGTACTTC.

The rearrangement joins TRBV7-6 to TRBJ2-1; D gene unclear. The CDR3 has 12 residues. V lost 4 bases to trimming and J lost 5 bases, with 6 bases between them. Germline V gene data show CDR1 as SGHVS and CDR2 as FNYEAQ. The CDR3 DNA reads TGTGCCAGCAGCTCCCTGAACAATGAGCAGTTCTTC. It translates to CASSSLNNEQFF. Together with reference TRBV7-6 and TRBJ2-1, the CDR3 gives the full variable domain: GAGVSQSPRYKVTKRGQDVALRCDPISGHVSLYWYRQALGQGPEFLTYFNYEAQQDKSGLPNDRFSAERPEGSISTLTIQRTEQRDSAMYRCASSSLNNEQFFGPGTRLTVL.

The CDR3 nucleotides are TGTGCCAGCAGCAACCACTACAGGGTAGGAGAGACCCAGTACTTC. The encoded protein is CASSNHYRVGETQYF. The rearrangement joins TRBV7-9 to TRBJ2-5; TRBD1 might be the D (6 bases). Trimming removed 5 bases at V and 4 bases at J, with 17 bases between. The germline V gene encodes CDR1 SEHNR and CDR2 FQNEAQ (reference sequence). The CDR3 sequence is 15 residues long.

V and J are TRBV4-1 and TRBJ2-4; 11 nucleotides align to TRBD2. CDR3 length: 15 amino acids. The J segment lost 1 base and the V segment lost 4 bases, leaving 0 bases of the junction unmatched. Germline loops: CDR1 MGHRA, CDR2 YSYEKL. CDR3 coding DNA: TGCGCCAGCAGCCGGACTAGCGGGGCCAAAAACATTCAGTACTTC. Its protein product is CASSRTSGAKNIQYF.

V gene TRBV5-6 combines with J gene TRBJ1-2, with 7 nucleotides matching TRBD1. After removal of 4 bases from V and 3 bases from J, the junction contained 9 bases not matched to a gene. There are 15 residues in the CDR3. Germline assignment: CDR1 SGHDT and CDR2 YYEEEE. The CDR3 DNA sequence: TGTGCCAGCAGCCTATTGCAGGGGGTATACTATGGCTACACCTTC. Its translation: CASSLLQGVYYGYTF.

The chain joins TRBV5-1 to TRBJ1-5, with D maybe TRBD1 (5 bases). This CDR3 is 13 amino acids long. V lost 0 bases, J lost 7 bases, and 8 bases lay in between. Per the germline V gene, CDR1 is SGHRS and CDR2 is YFSETQ. CDR3: CASSLGDGQPQHF. CDR3 DNA sequence: TGCGCCAGCAGCTTGGGGGACGGCCAGCCCCAGCATTTT.

The gene calls are TRBV6-1 and TRBJ1-1, with unresolved D. The CDR3 covers 14 residues. Trimming removed 2 bases from V and 1 base from J, with 8 bases in between. The germline V gene encodes CDR1 MNHNS and CDR2 SASEGT. CDR3 sequence reads: CASSEFGPNTEAFF. The CDR3 bases are TGTGCCAGCAGTGAATTCGGGCCGAACACTGAAGCTTTCTTT.

The table lists this clone with a count of one. J is TRBJ1-2 and V is TRBV15; 8 nucleotides match TRBD1. CDR1 is LNHNV, CDR2 YYDKDF, per germline (reference sequence). This CDR3 has 13 amino acids. V trimming: 4 bases; J trimming: 7 bases; junction bases outside the gene matches: 5. CDR3 amino acids: CATSTITGGGYTF. The DNA of the CDR3 is TGTGCCACCAGCACCATAACAGGGGGTGGCTACACCTTC.

This chain joins TRBV5-6 and TRBJ1-5, with unresolved D. The CDR3 consists of 14 residues. Germline V lookup: CDR1 SGHDT, CDR2 YYEEEE. The V gene lost 0 bases and the J gene lost 7 bases, with 11 bases spanning the gap. CDR3 region: CASSLAASIQPQHF. DNA of the CDR3: TGTGCCAGCAGCTTGGCGGCGTCTATCCAGCCCCAGCATTTT.

The chain recombines TRBV7-8 with TRBJ1-2; TRBD1 matches 10 bases. V shed 4 bases and J 0 bases; nucleotides not matched to a gene: 2. Germline values: CDR1 SGHVS, CDR2 FQNEAQ. The CDR3 is made up of 15 amino acids. The CDR3 region has the DNA TGTGCCAGCAGCTCGGGACAGGGGTCTAACTATGGCTACACCTTC. This sequence encodes CASSSGQGSNYGYTF. The full variable domain, in which reference TRBV7-8 and TRBJ1-2 provide the parts outside the CDR3, is GAGVSQSPRYKVAKRGQDVALRCDPISGHVSLFWYQQALGQGPEFLTYFQNEAQLDKSGLPSDRFFAERPEGSVSTLKIQRTQQEDSAVYLCASSSGQGSNYGYTFGSGTRLTVV.

This chain connects TRBV15 to TRBJ2-3; TRBD1 might be the D (5 bases). Germline CDR1 and CDR2: LNHNV and YYDKDF (reference sequence). The CDR3 length is 17 residues. V lost 3 bases, J lost 0 bases, and 16 bases lay in between. CDR3 region: CATSRGSRASSTDTQYF. The CDR3 DNA follows: TGTGCCACCAGCAGGGGTAGCAGGGCTTCTAGCACAGATACGCAGTATTTT. Full variable domain (remainder filled in from reference TRBV15 and TRBJ2-3): DAMVIQNPRYQVTQFGKPVTLSCSQTLNHNVMYWYQQKSSQAPKLLFHYYDKDFNNEADTPDNFQSRRPNTSFCFLDIRSPGLGDTAMYLCATSRGSRASSTDTQYFGPGTRLTVL.

The CDR3 nucleotides read TGTGCCTGGGGGACCGTGAACACTGAAGCTTTCTTT. As protein: CAWGTVNTEAFF. V and J are TRBV30 and TRBJ1-1, with D possibly being TRBD1 (5 bases). V lost 5 bases and J lost 0, with 7 bases in between. The CDR3 contains 12 residues. From germline, CDR1 is GTSNPN and CDR2 SVGIG (reference sequence).

The chain has TRBV4-2 and TRBJ2-3; TRBD2 aligns across 7 bases. The CDR3 runs to 15 residues. The germline gives CDR1 LGHNA, CDR2 YNFKEQ. V shed 2 bases, J shed 1 base, and the junction held 3 bases outside the gene matches. The CDR3 reads CASSQSRGGTDTQYF. The CDR3 DNA reads as TGTGCCAGCAGCCAATCCCGGGGGGGCACAGATACGCAGTATTTT.

The chain's CDR3 is CASSVGQGLPYEQYF. The DNA of the CDR3 is TGTGCCAGCAGTGTAGGACAGGGCCTCCCCTACGAGCAGTACTTC. The chain links TRBV25-1 to TRBJ2-7, with 8 bases fitting TRBD1. The V gene end was trimmed by 4 bases and the J gene end by 2 bases; junction bases not matched to a gene: 7. Germline assignment: CDR1 MGHDK and CDR2 SYGVNS. CDR3 length: 15 amino acids.

The chain has TRBV27 and TRBJ2-5; D remains ambiguous. Trimming stripped 4 bases from V and 0 bases from J, with 0 bases between. This CDR3 spans 11 amino acids. Germline V gene lookup returns CDR1 MNHEY and CDR2 SMNVEV (reference sequence). CDR3 residues: CASSYQETQYF. The CDR3 DNA follows: TGTGCCAGCAGTTACCAAGAGACCCAGTACTTC.

The chain links TRBV10-3 to TRBJ2-7; the D is unclear. Germline V gives CDR1 ENHRY, CDR2 SYGVKD. The CDR3 is made up of 13 amino acids. With 10 bases removed from V and 3 bases from J, the gap between germline ends came to 16 bases. The CDR3 protein is CASRGKTDYEQYF. Written as DNA, the CDR3 is TGTGCCAGCAGAGGCAAGACCGACTACGAGCAGTACTTC.

J is TRBJ2-3 and V is TRBV25-1; D is uncertain. V lost 4 bases and J 0 bases, leaving 5 bases between the germline ends. Per the germline V gene, CDR1 is MGHDK and CDR2 is SYGVNS. This CDR3 region has 13 residues. The CDR3 DNA reads as TGTGCCAGCAGTGCCTCTAGCACAGATACGCAGTATTTT. This sequence encodes CASSASSTDTQYF.

The chain is built from TRBV2 and TRBJ2-5, with TRBD2 matching over 8 bases. Germline lookup yields CDR1 SNHLY and CDR2 FYNNEI. This CDR3 is built from 16 residues. V trimming: 7 bases; J trimming: 7 bases; junction bases outside the gene matches: 17. The CDR3, as DNA: TGTGCCAGCACTCAGGACCCCGGGGCGAGCGGGGGGACCCAGTACTTC. It specifies CASTQDPGASGGTQYF.

This clone appeared a single time. The CDR3 DNA is TGCGCCAGCAGCCAGACCCAGGGTTACTTCGATGAGCAGTTCTTC. This translates into CASSQTQGYFDEQFF. The V gene is TRBV4-1, the J gene TRBJ2-1, with D possibly matching TRBD1 (5 bases). Per the germline V gene, CDR1 is MGHRA and CDR2 is YSYEKL. The CDR3 is made up of 15 amino acids. The germline V and J ends were trimmed by 3 bases and 8 bases, with 17 bases remaining between them.

This chain joins TRBV6-1 and TRBJ2-5; TRBD2 matches at 14 bases. Germline CDR1 MNHNS, CDR2 SASEGT. Germline trimming cut 4 bases from V and 5 bases from J; bases unmatched to any gene: 0. The CDR3 length is 14 residues. The CDR3 here is CASSGLAGGETQYF. In DNA, the CDR3 is TGTGCCAGCAGTGGACTAGCGGGGGGGGAGACCCAGTACTTC.

V and J are TRBV19 and TRBJ2-1; maybe TRBD2 (5 bases). The CDR3 covers 11 residues. The germline V gene encodes CDR1 LNHDA and CDR2 SQIVND (reference sequence). Deletions cut 11 bases from V and 9 bases from J, with 14 bases between. CDR3: CASRGLAEQFF. In nucleotides, the CDR3 is TGTGCCTCACGAGGGCTAGCTGAGCAGTTCTTC.

The rearrangement uses TRBV10-2 and TRBJ1-2; TRBD1 is a possible D gene (5 bases). The CDR3 loop spans 14 amino acids. V was trimmed by 6 bases and J by 7 bases, leaving 18 bases between them. Per the germline V gene, CDR1 is WSHSY and CDR2 is SAAADI. The CDR3 reads CASSASGQGSGYTF. The CDR3 region has the DNA TGCGCCAGCAGCGCCTCAGGTCAGGGAAGTGGCTACACCTTC.

The chain joins TRBV11-3 to TRBJ2-7; unclear D gene. This CDR3 has 12 residues. V was trimmed by 5 bases and J by 0 bases, leaving 5 bases between them. Germline lookup yields CDR1 SGHNT and CDR2 YENEEA. CDR3 protein: CASSPHSYEQYF. The DNA for the CDR3 is TGTGCCAGCAGCCCTCACTCCTACGAGCAGTACTTC.

The sample holds one count of this clone. The V and J genes are TRBV9 and TRBJ1-2, with no clear D. This CDR3 is 11 amino acids long. Germline V CDR1 and CDR2: SGDLS, YYNGEE. V was shortened by 3 bases and J by 11 bases, with 11 bases between the two germline ends. As DNA, the CDR3 is TGTGCCAGCAGCGCGGGCCAGCAATACACCTTC. Protein: CASSAGQQYTF.

The rearrangement links TRBV6-5 to TRBJ2-7; perhaps TRBD1 as D (6 bases). Germline V gene sequence: CDR1 MNHEY, CDR2 SVGAGI. V shed 2 bases and J shed 2 bases, with 16 bases lying between them. The CDR3 is 16 amino acids. The CDR3 sequence is CASSYMPGQTTYEQYF. The CDR3, as DNA: TGTGCCAGCAGTTACATGCCAGGACAGACCACCTACGAGCAGTACTTC.

J is TRBJ2-5 and V is TRBV5-4; 9 bases fit TRBD2. J gave up 2 bases and V 2 bases, and 4 bases lay outside the gene matches. CDR1 and CDR2 (germline): SGHNT, YYREEE (reference sequence). This CDR3 region has 15 residues. The CDR3 sequence is CASSLRLAGQETQYF. The CDR3 DNA reads TGTGCCAGCAGCTTAAGGCTAGCGGGGCAAGAGACCCAGTACTTC.

CDR3 nucleotide sequence: TGTGCCAGCAGGTCGACCAGCTCTTCACCCCTCCACTTT. It codes for CASRSTSSSPLHF. The rearrangement uses TRBV27 and TRBJ1-6; D not certain. V lost 6 bases and J lost 9, with 12 bases in between. Germline-derived CDR1 and CDR2 are MNHEY and SMNVEV (reference sequence). CDR3 length: 13 residues.

The CDR3 DNA sequence: TGTGCCAGTAGTATAGTCCCCGGGACAGGGGTTGATACGCAGTATTTT. It is translated as CASSIVPGTGVDTQYF. The J gene is TRBJ2-3, the V gene TRBV19; TRBD1 matches 10 bases. The V segment lost 1 base and the J segment 6 bases; nucleotides outside the gene matches: 7. CDR1 is LNHDA, CDR2 SQIVND, per germline (reference sequence). The CDR3 consists of 16 residues.